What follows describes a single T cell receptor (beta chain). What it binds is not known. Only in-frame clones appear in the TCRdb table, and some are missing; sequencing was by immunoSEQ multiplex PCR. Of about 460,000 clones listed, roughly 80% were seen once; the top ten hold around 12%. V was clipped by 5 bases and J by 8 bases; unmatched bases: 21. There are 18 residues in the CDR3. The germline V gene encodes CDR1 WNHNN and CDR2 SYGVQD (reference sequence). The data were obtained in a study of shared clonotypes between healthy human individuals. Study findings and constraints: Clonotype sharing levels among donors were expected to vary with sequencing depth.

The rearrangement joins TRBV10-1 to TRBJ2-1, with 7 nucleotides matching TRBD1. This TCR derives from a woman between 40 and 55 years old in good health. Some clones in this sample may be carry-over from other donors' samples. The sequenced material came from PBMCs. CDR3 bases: TGCGCCAGCAGTAATCCCCCCATAGACAGGGATGGTTTCGATGAGCAGTTCTTC. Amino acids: CASSNPPIDRDGFDEQFF.